This T cell receptor beta chain was documented in a study of control samples from healthy donors and cancer patients. The V gene's germline CDR1 is SGHRS and CDR2 YFSETQ. This CDR3 is 16 amino acids long. V shed 7 bases and J 2 bases; nucleotides not matched to a gene: 8. Some clones are missing from TCRdb's copy, which holds only in-frame ones; the method was immunoSEQ multiplex PCR. Its table records approximately 190,000 clones. This TCR was recovered from a young woman in good health. The chain couples TRBV5-1 to TRBJ2-2; 10 bases fit TRBD2. The sample consisted of blood. This chain's CDR3 is CASRRQRGGNTGELFF. DNA for the CDR3: TGCGCCAGCCGTAGACAGCGGGGGGGTAACACCGGGGAGCTGTTTTTT.